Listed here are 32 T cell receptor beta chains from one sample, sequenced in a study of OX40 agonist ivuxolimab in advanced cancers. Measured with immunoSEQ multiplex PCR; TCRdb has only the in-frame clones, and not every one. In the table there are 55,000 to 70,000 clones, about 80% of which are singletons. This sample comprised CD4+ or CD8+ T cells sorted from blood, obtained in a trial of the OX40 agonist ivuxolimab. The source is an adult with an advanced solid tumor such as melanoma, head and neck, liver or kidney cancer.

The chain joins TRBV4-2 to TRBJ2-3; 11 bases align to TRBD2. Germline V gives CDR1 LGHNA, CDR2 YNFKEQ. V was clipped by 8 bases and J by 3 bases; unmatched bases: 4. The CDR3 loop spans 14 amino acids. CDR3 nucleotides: TGTGCCAGCGGAACTAGCGGGGGAACAGATACGCAGTATTTT. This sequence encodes CASGTSGGTDTQYF.

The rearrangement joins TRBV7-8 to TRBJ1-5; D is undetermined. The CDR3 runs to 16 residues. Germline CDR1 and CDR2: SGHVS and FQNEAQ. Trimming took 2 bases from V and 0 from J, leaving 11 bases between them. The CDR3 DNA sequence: TGTGCCAGCAGCTTACGGGAGCTCAATAGCAATCAGCCCCAGCATTTT. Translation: CASSLRELNSNQPQHF.

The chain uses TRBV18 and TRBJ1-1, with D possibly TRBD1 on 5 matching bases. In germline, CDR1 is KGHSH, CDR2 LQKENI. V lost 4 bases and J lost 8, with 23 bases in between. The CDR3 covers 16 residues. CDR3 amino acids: CASSRLSIQGPTEAFF. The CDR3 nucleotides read TGTGCCAGCTCACGACTATCGATCCAGGGACCAACCGAAGCTTTCTTT.

Here the CDR3 reads CASSPAVTGKNIQYF. The CDR3 DNA follows: TGTGCCAGCAGCCCCGCCGTGACAGGGAAAAACATTCAGTACTTC. The chain recombines TRBV7-6 with TRBJ2-4; TRBD1 matches at 7 bases. With 5 bases clipped from V and 4 bases from J, the junction kept 8 bases outside the gene matches. This CDR3 comprises 15 residues. CDR1 SGHVS and CDR2 FNYEAQ come from the germline V gene.

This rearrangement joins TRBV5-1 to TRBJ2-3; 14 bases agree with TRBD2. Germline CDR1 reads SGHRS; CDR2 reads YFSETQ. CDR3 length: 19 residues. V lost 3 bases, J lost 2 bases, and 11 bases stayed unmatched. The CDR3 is CASSSPGLAGVTPTDTQYF. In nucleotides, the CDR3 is TGCGCCAGCAGCTCCCCGGGACTAGCGGGGGTCACCCCCACAGATACGCAGTATTTT.

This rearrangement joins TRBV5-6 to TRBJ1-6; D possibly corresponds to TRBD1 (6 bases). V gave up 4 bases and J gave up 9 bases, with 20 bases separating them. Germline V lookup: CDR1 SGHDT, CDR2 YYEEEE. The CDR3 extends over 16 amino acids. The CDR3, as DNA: TGTGCCAGCAGCAATGGCATCGGGGGCGTAGGTTCACCCCTCCACTTT. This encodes CASSNGIGGVGSPLHF.

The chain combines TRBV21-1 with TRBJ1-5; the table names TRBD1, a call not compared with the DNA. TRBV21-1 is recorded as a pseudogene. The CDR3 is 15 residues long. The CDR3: CASSHSRQGNQPQHF. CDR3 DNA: TGTGCCAGCAGCCATAGTAGACAGGGAAATCAGCCCCAGCATTTT.

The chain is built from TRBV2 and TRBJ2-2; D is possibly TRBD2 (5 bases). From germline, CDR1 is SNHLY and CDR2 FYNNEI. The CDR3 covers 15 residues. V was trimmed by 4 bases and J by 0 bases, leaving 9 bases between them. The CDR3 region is CASSVEVPNTGELFF. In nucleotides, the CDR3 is TGTGCCAGCAGTGTGGAGGTTCCGAACACCGGGGAGCTGTTTTTT.

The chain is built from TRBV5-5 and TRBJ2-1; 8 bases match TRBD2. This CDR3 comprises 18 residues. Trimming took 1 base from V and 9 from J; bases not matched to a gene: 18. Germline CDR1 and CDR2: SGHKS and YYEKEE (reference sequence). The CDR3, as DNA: TGTGCCAGCAGCTTGAGTAGGGGTCCGGGACTAGAGGGGTTTGAGCAGTTCTTC. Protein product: CASSLSRGPGLEGFEQFF. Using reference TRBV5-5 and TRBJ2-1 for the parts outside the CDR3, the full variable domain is DAGVTQSPTHLIKTRGQQVTLRCSPISGHKSVSWYQQVLGQGPQFIFQYYEKEERGRGNFPDRFSARQFPNYSSELNVNALLLGDSALYLCASSLSRGPGLEGFEQFFGPGTRLTVL.

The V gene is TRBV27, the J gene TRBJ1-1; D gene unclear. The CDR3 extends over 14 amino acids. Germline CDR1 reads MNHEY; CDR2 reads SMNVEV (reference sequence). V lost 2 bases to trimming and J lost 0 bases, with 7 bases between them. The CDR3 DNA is TGTGCCAGCAGTTTACGAGGGCTGAACACTGAAGCTTTCTTT. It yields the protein CASSLRGLNTEAFF.

This CDR3 reads CASSSGWAEAFF. CDR3 DNA sequence: TGTGCCAGCAGCTCAGGGTGGGCTGAAGCTTTCTTT. This chain uses TRBV11-2 with TRBJ1-1; tentative D call: TRBD1 (5 bases). Per the germline V gene, CDR1 is SGHAT and CDR2 is FQNNGV. The CDR3 is made up of 12 amino acids. Trimming took 4 bases from V and 6 from J, leaving 9 bases between them.

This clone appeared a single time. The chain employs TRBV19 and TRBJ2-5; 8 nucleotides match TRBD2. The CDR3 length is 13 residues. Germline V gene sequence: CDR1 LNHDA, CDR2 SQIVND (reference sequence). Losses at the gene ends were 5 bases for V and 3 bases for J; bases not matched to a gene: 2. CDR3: CASSPGGEETQYF. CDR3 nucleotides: TGTGCCAGTAGTCCGGGAGGGGAAGAGACCCAGTACTTC.

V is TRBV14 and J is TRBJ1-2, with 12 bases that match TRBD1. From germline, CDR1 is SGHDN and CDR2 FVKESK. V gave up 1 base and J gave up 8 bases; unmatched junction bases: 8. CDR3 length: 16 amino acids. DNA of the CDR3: TGTGCCAGCAGCCAAGTGGGGGACAGGGGGCGCAAGGGCTACACCTTC. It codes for CASSQVGDRGRKGYTF.

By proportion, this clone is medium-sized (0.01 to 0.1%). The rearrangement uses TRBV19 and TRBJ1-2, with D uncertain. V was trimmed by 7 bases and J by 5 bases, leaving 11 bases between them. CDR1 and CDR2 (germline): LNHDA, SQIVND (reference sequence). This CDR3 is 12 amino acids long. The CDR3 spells CASTQESYGYTF. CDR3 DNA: TGTGCCAGTACCCAAGAATCATATGGCTACACCTTC. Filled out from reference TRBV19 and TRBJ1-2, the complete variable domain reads DGGITQSPKYLFRKEGQNVTLSCEQNLNHDAMYWYRQDPGQGLRLIYYSQIVNDFQKGDIAEGYSVSREKKESFPLTVTSAQKNPTAFYLCASTQESYGYTFGSGTRLTVV.

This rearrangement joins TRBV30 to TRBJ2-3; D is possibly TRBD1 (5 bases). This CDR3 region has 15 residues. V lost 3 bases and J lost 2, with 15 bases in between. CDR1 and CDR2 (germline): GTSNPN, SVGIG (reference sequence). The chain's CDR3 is CAWSAAWGSTDTQYF. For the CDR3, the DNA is TGTGCCTGGAGCGCCGCGTGGGGCTCCACAGATACGCAGTATTTT.

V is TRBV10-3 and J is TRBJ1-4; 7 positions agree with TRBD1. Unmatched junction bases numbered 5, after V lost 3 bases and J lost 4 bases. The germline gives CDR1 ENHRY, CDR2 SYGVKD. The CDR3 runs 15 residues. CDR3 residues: CAISDGQGDNEKLFF. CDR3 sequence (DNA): TGTGCCATCAGTGACGGGCAGGGGGATAATGAAAAACTGTTTTTT.

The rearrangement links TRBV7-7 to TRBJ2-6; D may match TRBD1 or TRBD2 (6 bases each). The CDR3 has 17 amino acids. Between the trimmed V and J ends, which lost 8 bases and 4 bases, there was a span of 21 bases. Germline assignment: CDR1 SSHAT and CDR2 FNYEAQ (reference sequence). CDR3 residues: CASSAPPGAPGANVLTF. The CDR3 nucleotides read TGTGCCAGCTCCGCGCCGCCGGGGGCTCCCGGGGCCAACGTCCTGACTTTC.

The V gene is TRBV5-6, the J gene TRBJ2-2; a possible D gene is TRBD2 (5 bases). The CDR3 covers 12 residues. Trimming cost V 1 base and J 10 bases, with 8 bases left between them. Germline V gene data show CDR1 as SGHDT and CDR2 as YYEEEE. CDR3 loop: CASSLRRAELFF. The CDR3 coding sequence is TGTGCCAGCAGCTTGAGGCGGGCGGAGCTGTTTTTT. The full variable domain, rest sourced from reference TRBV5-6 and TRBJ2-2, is DAGVTQSPTHLIKTRGQQVTLRCSPKSGHDTVSWYQQALGQGPQFIFQYYEEEERQRGNFPDRFSGHQFPNYSSELNVNALLLGDSALYLCASSLRRAELFFGEGSRLTVL.

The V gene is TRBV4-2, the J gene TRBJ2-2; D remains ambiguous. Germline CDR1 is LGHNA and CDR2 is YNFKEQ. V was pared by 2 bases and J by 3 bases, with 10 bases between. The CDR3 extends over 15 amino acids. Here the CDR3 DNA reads TGTGCCAGCAGCCAAACCACCTCGGACACCGGGGAGCTGTTTTTT. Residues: CASSQTTSDTGELFF.

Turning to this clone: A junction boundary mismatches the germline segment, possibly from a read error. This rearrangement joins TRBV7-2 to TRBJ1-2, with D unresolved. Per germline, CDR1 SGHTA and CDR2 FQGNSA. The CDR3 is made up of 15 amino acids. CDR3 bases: TGTGCCAGCAGCCTTGGGGTCAGAGACGGAAAGACCTATGGCTTC. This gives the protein CASSLGVRDGKTYGF.

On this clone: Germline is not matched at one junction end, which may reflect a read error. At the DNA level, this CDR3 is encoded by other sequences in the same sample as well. CDR3 region: CATSAGGAGHF. CDR3 sequence (DNA): TGTGCCACCAGTGCCGGGGGGGCAGGGCACTTC. V and J are TRBV15 and TRBJ2-7, with 8 bases fitting TRBD2. Germline CDR1 LNHNV, CDR2 YYDKDF (reference sequence). This CDR3 has 11 residues. The variable domain in full, with the rest retrieved from reference TRBV15 and TRBJ2-7, is DAMVIQNPRYQVTQFGKPVTLSCSQTLNHNVMYWYQQKSSQAPKLLFHYYDKDFNNEADTPDNFQSRRPNTSFCFLDIRSPGLGDTAMYLCATSAGGAGHFGPGTRLTVT.

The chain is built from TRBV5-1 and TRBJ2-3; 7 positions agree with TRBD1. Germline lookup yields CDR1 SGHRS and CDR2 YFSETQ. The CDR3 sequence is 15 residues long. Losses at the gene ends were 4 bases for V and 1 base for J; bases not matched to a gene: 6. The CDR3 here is CASSIDGTGTDTQYF. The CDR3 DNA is TGCGCCAGCAGCATCGATGGGACAGGCACAGATACGCAGTATTTT.

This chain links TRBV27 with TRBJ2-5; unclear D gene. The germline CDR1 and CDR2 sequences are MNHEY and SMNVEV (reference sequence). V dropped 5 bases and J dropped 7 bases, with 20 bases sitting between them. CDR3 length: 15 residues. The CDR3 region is CASSEARTPLGTQYF. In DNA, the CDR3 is TGTGCCAGCAGTGAGGCTAGGACCCCATTAGGGACCCAGTACTTC.

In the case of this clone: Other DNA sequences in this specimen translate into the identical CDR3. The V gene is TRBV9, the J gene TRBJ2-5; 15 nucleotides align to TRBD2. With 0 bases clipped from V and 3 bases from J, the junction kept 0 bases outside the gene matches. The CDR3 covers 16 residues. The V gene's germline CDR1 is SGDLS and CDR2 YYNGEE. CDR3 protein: CASSVGTSGGEETQYF. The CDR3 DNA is TGTGCCAGCAGCGTAGGGACTAGCGGGGGGGAAGAGACCCAGTACTTC. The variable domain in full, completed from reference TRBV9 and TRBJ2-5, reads DSGVTQTPKHLITATGQRVTLRCSPRSGDLSVYWYQQSLDQGLQFLIQYYNGEERAKGNILERFSAQQFPDLHSELNLSSLELGDSALYFCASSVGTSGGEETQYFGPGTRLLVL.

The CDR3 DNA is TGCGCCAGCAGCGAAGTGAGGGTTCACGAAAAACTGTTTTTT. It is translated as CASSEVRVHEKLFF. V is TRBV4-1 and J is TRBJ1-4; no definite D call. Germline V gives CDR1 MGHRA, CDR2 YSYEKL. CDR3 length equals 14 residues. Between the trimmed V and J ends, which lost 5 bases and 8 bases, there was a span of 15 bases.

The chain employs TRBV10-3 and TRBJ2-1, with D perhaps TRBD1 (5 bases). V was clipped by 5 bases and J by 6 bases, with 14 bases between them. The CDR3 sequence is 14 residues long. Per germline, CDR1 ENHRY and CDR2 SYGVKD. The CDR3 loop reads CAISPQGTANEQFF. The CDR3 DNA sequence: TGTGCCATCAGTCCCCAGGGAACCGCCAATGAGCAGTTCTTC.

CDR3 residues: CASSFQVGDTQYF. The CDR3 DNA follows: TGTGCCAGCAGCTTTCAAGTGGGGGATACGCAGTATTTT. This chain connects TRBV7-7 to TRBJ2-3; D not resolved. This CDR3 is built from 13 residues. V was cut by 3 bases and J by 6 bases, with 10 bases left in between. Germline loops: CDR1 SSHAT, CDR2 FNYEAQ (reference sequence).

The CDR3 DNA follows: TGTGCCAGCAGCCAAGGGGCGGGTCCCTCCTACAATGAGCAGTTCTTC. Its translation is CASSQGAGPSYNEQFF. This chain links TRBV4-2 with TRBJ2-1, with D possibly being TRBD2 (5 bases). This CDR3 contains 16 residues. From germline, CDR1 is LGHNA and CDR2 YNFKEQ. V was cut by 1 base and J by 0 bases, with 10 bases left in between.

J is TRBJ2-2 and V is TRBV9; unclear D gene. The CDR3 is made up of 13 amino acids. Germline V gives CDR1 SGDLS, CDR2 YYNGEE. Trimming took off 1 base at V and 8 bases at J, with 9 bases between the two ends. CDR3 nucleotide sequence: TGTGCCAGCAGCGTAACGGAGATTGGGGAGCTGTTTTTT. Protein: CASSVTEIGELFF. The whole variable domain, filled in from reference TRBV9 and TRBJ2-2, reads DSGVTQTPKHLITATGQRVTLRCSPRSGDLSVYWYQQSLDQGLQFLIQYYNGEERAKGNILERFSAQQFPDLHSELNLSSLELGDSALYFCASSVTEIGELFFGEGSRLTVL.

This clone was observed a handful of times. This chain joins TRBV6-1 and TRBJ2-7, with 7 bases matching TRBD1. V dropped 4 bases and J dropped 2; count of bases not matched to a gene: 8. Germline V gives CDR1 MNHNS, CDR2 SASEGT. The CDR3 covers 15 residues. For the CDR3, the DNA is TGTGCCAGCAGTGCGGAAAGAGGGGGCCCCTACGAGCAGTACTTC. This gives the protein CASSAERGGPYEQYF.

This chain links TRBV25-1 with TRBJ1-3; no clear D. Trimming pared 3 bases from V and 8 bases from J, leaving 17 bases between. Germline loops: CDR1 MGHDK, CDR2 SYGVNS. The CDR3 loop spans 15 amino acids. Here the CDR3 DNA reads TGTGCCAGCAGTGACCCCAGCGCGTTAGAGGACACCATATATTTT. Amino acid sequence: CASSDPSALEDTIYF.

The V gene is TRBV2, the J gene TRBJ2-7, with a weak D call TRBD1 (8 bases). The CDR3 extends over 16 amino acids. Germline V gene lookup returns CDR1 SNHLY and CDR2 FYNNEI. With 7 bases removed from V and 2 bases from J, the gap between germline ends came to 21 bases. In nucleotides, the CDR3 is TGTGCCAGCACACCTAACCGACAGGGGAGGGCCTACGAGCAGTACTTC. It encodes CASTPNRQGRAYEQYF.